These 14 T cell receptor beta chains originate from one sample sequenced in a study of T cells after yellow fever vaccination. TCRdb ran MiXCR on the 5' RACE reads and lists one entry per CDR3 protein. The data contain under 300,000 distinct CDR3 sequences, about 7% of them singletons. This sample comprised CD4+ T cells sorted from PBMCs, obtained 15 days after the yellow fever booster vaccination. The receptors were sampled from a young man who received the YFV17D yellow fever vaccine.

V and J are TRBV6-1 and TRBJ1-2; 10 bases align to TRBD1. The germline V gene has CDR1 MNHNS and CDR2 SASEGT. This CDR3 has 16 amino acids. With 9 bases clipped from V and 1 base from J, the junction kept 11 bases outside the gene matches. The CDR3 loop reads CASRGTGATHNYGYTF. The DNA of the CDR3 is TGTGCCAGTAGAGGGACAGGGGCCACCCATAACTATGGCTACACCTTC.

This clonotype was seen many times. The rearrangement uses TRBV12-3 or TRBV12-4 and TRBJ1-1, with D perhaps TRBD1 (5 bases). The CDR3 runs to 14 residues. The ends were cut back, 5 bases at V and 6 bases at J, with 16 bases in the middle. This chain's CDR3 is CASSPVRGVPEAFF. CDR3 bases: TGTGCCAGCAGTCCAGTACGGGGCGTCCCTGAAGCTTTCTTT.

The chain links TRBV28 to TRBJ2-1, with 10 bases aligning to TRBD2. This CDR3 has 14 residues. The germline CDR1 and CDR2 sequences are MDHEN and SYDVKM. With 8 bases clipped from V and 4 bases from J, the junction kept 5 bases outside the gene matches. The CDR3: CASPPSGSYNEQFF. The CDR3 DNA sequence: TGTGCCAGCCCCCCTAGCGGGAGTTACAATGAGCAGTTCTTC. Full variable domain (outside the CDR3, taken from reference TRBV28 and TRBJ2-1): DVKVTQSSRYLVKRTGEKVFLECVQDMDHENMFWYRQDPGLGLRLIYFSYDVKMKEKGDIPEGYSVSREKKERFSLILESASTNQTSMYLCASPPSGSYNEQFFGPGTRLTVL.

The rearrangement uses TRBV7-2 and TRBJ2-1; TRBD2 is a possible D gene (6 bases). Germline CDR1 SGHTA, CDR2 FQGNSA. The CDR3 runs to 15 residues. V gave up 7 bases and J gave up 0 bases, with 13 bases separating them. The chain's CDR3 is CASTGVADSYNEQFF. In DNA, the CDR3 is TGTGCCAGCACCGGGGTAGCGGACTCCTACAATGAGCAGTTCTTC. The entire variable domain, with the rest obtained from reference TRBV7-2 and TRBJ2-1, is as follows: GAGVSQSPSNKVTEKGKDVELRCDPISGHTALYWYRQSLGQGLEFLIYFQGNSAPDKSGLPSDRFSAERTGGSVSTLTIQRTQQEDSAVYLCASTGVADSYNEQFFGPGTRLTVL.

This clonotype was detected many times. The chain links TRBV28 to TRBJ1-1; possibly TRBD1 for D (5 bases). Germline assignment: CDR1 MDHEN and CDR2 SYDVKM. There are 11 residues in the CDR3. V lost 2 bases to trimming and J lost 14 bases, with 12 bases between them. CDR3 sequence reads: CASSLEGTLFF. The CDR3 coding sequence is TGTGCCAGCAGTTTAGAGGGGACGCTCTTCTTT. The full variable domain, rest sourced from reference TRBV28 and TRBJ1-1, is DVKVTQSSRYLVKRTGEKVFLECVQDMDHENMFWYRQDPGLGLRLIYFSYDVKMKEKGDIPEGYSVSREKKERFSLILESASTNQTSMYLCASSLEGTLFFGQGTRLTVV.

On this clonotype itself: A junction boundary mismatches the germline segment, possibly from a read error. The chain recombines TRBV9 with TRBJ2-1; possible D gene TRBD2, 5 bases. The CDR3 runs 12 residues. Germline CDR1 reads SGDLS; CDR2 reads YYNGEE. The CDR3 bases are TGTGCTAGCAGCGAAACTAGGGATGAGCAATTCTTC. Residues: CASSETRDEQFF.

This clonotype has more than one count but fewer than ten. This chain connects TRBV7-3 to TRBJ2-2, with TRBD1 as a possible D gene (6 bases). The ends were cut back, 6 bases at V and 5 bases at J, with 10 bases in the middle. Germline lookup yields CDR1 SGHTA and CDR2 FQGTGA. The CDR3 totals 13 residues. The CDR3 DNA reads TGTGCCAGCAGAACCCAGGGGACCGGGGAGCTGTTTTTT. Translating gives CASRTQGTGELFF.

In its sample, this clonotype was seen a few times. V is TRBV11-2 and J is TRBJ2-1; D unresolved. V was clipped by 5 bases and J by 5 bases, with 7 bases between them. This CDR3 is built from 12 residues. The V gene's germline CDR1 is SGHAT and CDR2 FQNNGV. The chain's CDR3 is CASSVQNNEQFF. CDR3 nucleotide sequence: TGTGCCAGCAGCGTACAAAACAATGAGCAGTTCTTC.

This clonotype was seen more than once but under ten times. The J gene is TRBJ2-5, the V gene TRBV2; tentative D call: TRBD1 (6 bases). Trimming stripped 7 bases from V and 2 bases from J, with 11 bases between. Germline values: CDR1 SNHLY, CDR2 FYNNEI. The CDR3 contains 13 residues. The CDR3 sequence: CASTTGHQETQYF. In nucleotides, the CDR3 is TGTGCCAGCACTACGGGACATCAAGAGACCCAGTACTTC.

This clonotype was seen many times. The chain's CDR3 is CSASFSGISYEQYF. The CDR3 DNA is TGCAGTGCTAGTTTTAGCGGGATCTCCTACGAGCAGTACTTC. The genes are TRBV20-1 and TRBJ2-7; 8 bases fit TRBD2. CDR3 size: 14 residues. Germline CDR1 and CDR2: DFQATT and SNEGSKA (reference sequence). V shed 3 bases, J shed 0 bases, and the junction held 4 bases outside the gene matches.

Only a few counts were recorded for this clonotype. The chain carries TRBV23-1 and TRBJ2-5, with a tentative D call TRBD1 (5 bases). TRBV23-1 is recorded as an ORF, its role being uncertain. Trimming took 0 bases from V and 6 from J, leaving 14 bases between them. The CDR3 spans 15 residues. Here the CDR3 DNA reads TGCGCCAGCAGTCAATCGGGTCAGGGCAGTCAGACCCAGTACTTC. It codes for CASSQSGQGSQTQYF.

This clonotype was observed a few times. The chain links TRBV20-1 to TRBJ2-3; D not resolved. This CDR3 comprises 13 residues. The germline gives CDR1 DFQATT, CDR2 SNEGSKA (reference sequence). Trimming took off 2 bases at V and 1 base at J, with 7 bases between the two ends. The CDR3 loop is CSARYLGTDTQYF. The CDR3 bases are TGCAGTGCTAGATATCTAGGCACAGATACGCAGTATTTT.

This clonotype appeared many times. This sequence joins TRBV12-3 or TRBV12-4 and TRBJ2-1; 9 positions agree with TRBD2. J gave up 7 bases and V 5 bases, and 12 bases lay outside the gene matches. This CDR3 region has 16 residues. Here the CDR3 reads CASSKGREGRKNEQFF. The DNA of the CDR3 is TGTGCCAGCAGTAAAGGGCGGGAGGGCCGTAAGAATGAGCAGTTCTTC.

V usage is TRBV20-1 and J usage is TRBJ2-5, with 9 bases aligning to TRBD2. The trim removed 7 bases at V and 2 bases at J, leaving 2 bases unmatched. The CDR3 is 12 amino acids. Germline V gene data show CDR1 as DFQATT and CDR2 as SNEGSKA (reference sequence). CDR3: CSVAGGQETQYF. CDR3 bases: TGCAGTGTGGCGGGAGGGCAAGAGACCCAGTACTTC.